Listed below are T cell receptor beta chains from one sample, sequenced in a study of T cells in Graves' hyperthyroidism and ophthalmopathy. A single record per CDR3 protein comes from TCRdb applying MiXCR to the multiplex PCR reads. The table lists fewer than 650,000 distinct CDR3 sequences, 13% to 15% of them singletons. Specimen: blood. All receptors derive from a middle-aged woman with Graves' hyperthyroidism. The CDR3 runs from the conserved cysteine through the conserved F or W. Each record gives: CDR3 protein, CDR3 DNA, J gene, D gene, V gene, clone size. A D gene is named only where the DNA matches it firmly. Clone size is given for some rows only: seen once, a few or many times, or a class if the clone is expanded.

cdr3_aa: CASSQLVQSEQYF
cdr3_nt: TGTGCCAGCAGCCAACTAGTACAGTCCGAGCAGTACTTC
j_call: TRBJ2-7
d_call: -
v_call: TRBV3-1
clone_size: many

cdr3_aa: CASSFSSGNTIYF
cdr3_nt: TGTGCCAGCAGTTTCAGCTCTGGAAACACCATATATTTT
j_call: TRBJ1-3
d_call: -
v_call: TRBV12-3/TRBV12-4
clone_size: many

cdr3_aa: CASSQERAEAFF
cdr3_nt: TGCGCCAGCAGCCAGGAGAGGGCTGAAGCTTTCTTT
j_call: TRBJ1-1
d_call: -
v_call: TRBV11-2
clone_size: -

cdr3_aa: CSFPTGGETQYF
cdr3_nt: TGCAGCTTCCCGACAGGGGGAGAGACCCAGTACTTC
j_call: TRBJ2-5
d_call: TRBD1
v_call: TRBV29-1
clone_size: many

cdr3_aa: CASRDRVDSEQYF
cdr3_nt: TGCGCCAGCAGGGACAGGGTAGATAGCGAGCAGTACTTC
j_call: TRBJ2-7
d_call: TRBD1
v_call: TRBV5-1
clone_size: many

cdr3_aa: CATSDHRGHEQFF
cdr3_nt: TGTGCCACCAGTGACCACAGGGGCCATGAGCAGTTCTTC
j_call: TRBJ2-1
d_call: TRBD1
v_call: TRBV24-1
clone_size: -

cdr3_aa: CAWIQAGTKYGYTF
cdr3_nt: TGTGCCTGGATACAGGCGGGCACTAAGTATGGCTACACCTTC
j_call: TRBJ1-2
d_call: -
v_call: TRBV30
clone_size: many

cdr3_aa: CASSLMVGPGNTIYF
cdr3_nt: TGTGCCAGCAGCTTAATGGTCGGGCCTGGAAACACCATATATTTT
j_call: TRBJ1-3
d_call: -
v_call: TRBV7-2
clone_size: few

cdr3_aa: CASRSFLAGAGDTQYF
cdr3_nt: TGCGCCAGCAGATCTTTTCTAGCGGGAGCGGGGGATACGCAGTATTTT
j_call: TRBJ2-3
d_call: TRBD2
v_call: TRBV6-1
clone_size: many

cdr3_aa: CATSRDTVLKNIQYF
cdr3_nt: TGTGCCACCAGCAGAGACACAGTACTCAAAAACATTCAGTACTTC
j_call: TRBJ2-4
d_call: -
v_call: TRBV15
clone_size: few

cdr3_aa: CASSTLAGGDNEQFF
cdr3_nt: TGTGCCAGCAGTACACTAGCGGGAGGAGACAATGAGCAGTTCTTC
j_call: TRBJ2-1
d_call: TRBD2
v_call: TRBV6-1
clone_size: -

cdr3_aa: CASSFWGAGPQHF
cdr3_nt: TGTGCCAGCAGTTTTTGGGGTGCCGGGCCCCAGCATTTT
j_call: TRBJ1-5
d_call: -
v_call: TRBV12-3/TRBV12-4
clone_size: many

cdr3_aa: CASSSVGTGSDEAFF
cdr3_nt: TGTGCCAGCAGCTCAGTAGGGACAGGGTCCGATGAAGCTTTCTTT
j_call: TRBJ1-1
d_call: TRBD1
v_call: TRBV7-9
clone_size: many

cdr3_aa: CAWGGQASYNEQFF
cdr3_nt: TGTGCCTGGGGGGGACAGGCATCCTACAATGAGCAGTTCTTC
j_call: TRBJ2-1
d_call: TRBD1
v_call: TRBV30
clone_size: many

cdr3_aa: CSVEGVAGELGELFF
cdr3_nt: TGCAGCGTTGAAGGGGTAGCGGGAGAACTCGGGGAGCTGTTTTTT
j_call: TRBJ2-2
d_call: TRBD2
v_call: TRBV29-1
clone_size: few

cdr3_aa: CAISTGGNSPLHF
cdr3_nt: TGTGCCATCAGTACAGGGGGTAATTCACCCCTCCACTTT
j_call: TRBJ1-6
d_call: TRBD1
v_call: TRBV10-3
clone_size: -

cdr3_aa: CASSVTGLAGKETQYF
cdr3_nt: TGTGCCAGCAGCGTCACGGGACTAGCGGGTAAAGAGACCCAGTACTTC
j_call: TRBJ2-5
d_call: TRBD2
v_call: TRBV5-6
clone_size: -

cdr3_aa: CSASGAGGNNEQFF
cdr3_nt: TGCAGTGCTAGCGGAGCGGGAGGCAACAATGAGCAGTTCTTC
j_call: TRBJ2-1
d_call: TRBD2
v_call: TRBV20-1
clone_size: few

cdr3_aa: CASEVGGIGYEQYF
cdr3_nt: TGTGCCAGCGAAGTTGGAGGGATAGGCTACGAGCAGTACTTC
j_call: TRBJ2-7
d_call: -
v_call: TRBV2
clone_size: -

cdr3_aa: CASSEEAGVGYEQYF
cdr3_nt: TGTGCCAGCAGCGAGGAAGCGGGAGTAGGGTACGAGCAGTACTTC
j_call: TRBJ2-7
d_call: TRBD2
v_call: TRBV7-3
clone_size: -

cdr3_aa: CATSDPSYNEQFF
cdr3_nt: TGTGCCACCAGTGACCCCTCCTACAATGAGCAGTTCTTC
j_call: TRBJ2-1
d_call: -
v_call: TRBV24-1
clone_size: many

cdr3_aa: CASSLVVGAETQYF
cdr3_nt: TGTGCCAGCAGCCTCGTCGTGGGAGCAGAGACCCAGTACTTC
j_call: TRBJ2-5
d_call: -
v_call: TRBV7-9
clone_size: many

cdr3_aa: CASSFFSFTDTQYF
cdr3_nt: TGTGCCAGCAGCTTTTTCAGCTTCACAGATACGCAGTATTTT
j_call: TRBJ2-3
d_call: -
v_call: TRBV7-9
clone_size: -

cdr3_aa: CATSRDGRDYGYTF
cdr3_nt: TGTGCCACCAGCAGAGATGGCAGGGACTATGGCTACACCTTC
j_call: TRBJ1-2
d_call: -
v_call: TRBV15
clone_size: many

cdr3_aa: CATSRVSGGNIDTQYF
cdr3_nt: TGTGCCACCAGCAGAGTTAGCGGGGGCAACATCGATACGCAGTATTTT
j_call: TRBJ2-3
d_call: TRBD2
v_call: TRBV15
clone_size: many

cdr3_aa: CASSLQTGTSGYNEQFF
cdr3_nt: TGTGCCAGCAGTTTGCAAACCGGGACTAGCGGGTACAATGAGCAGTTCTTC
j_call: TRBJ2-1
d_call: TRBD2
v_call: TRBV27
clone_size: many

cdr3_aa: CASSLFYSAGAHNEQFF
cdr3_nt: TGTGCCAGCAGCTTATTCTATTCGGCGGGAGCCCACAATGAGCAGTTCTTC
j_call: TRBJ2-1
d_call: TRBD2
v_call: TRBV7-2
clone_size: few

cdr3_aa: CAISESTGRGLQETQYF
cdr3_nt: TGTGCCATCAGTGAGTCGACTGGCAGGGGGCTCCAAGAGACCCAGTACTTC
j_call: TRBJ2-5
d_call: TRBD1
v_call: TRBV10-3
clone_size: -

cdr3_aa: CATSRDGSGRGENEQFF
cdr3_nt: TGTGCCACCAGCAGAGACGGGAGCGGGAGGGGCGAAAATGAGCAGTTCTTC
j_call: TRBJ2-1
d_call: TRBD2
v_call: TRBV15
clone_size: few

cdr3_aa: CASRPDRGYNSPLHF
cdr3_nt: TGTGCCAGCAGACCCGACAGGGGTTATAATTCACCCCTCCACTTT
j_call: TRBJ1-6
d_call: TRBD1
v_call: TRBV3-1
clone_size: -

cdr3_aa: CASSLGQVTEAFF
cdr3_nt: TGTGCCAGCAGCTTAGGACAGGTAACTGAAGCTTTCTTT
j_call: TRBJ1-1
d_call: -
v_call: TRBV11-1
clone_size: many

cdr3_aa: CASSYSPGQGNYNEQFF
cdr3_nt: TGTGCCAGCAGTTACTCGCCGGGACAGGGTAACTACAATGAGCAGTTCTTC
j_call: TRBJ2-1
d_call: TRBD1
v_call: TRBV6-6
clone_size: many

cdr3_aa: CASSRVRGKEQYF
cdr3_nt: TGTGCCAGCAGTCGAGTGCGGGGAAAGGAGCAGTACTTC
j_call: TRBJ2-7
d_call: -
v_call: TRBV3-1
clone_size: many

cdr3_aa: CASRTDLSHANVLTF
cdr3_nt: TGTGCCAGCAGGACTGACCTGAGCCACGCCAACGTCCTGACTTTC
j_call: TRBJ2-6
d_call: -
v_call: TRBV11-2
clone_size: many

cdr3_aa: CASSSPHRAGGNTIYF
cdr3_nt: TGTGCCAGCAGTTCCCCTCACAGGGCGGGTGGAAACACCATATATTTT
j_call: TRBJ1-3
d_call: -
v_call: TRBV12-3/TRBV12-4
clone_size: many

cdr3_aa: CASSLGGQGESPLHF
cdr3_nt: TGTGCCAGCAGCTTAGGGGGACAGGGGGAATCACCCCTCCACTTT
j_call: TRBJ1-6
d_call: TRBD1
v_call: TRBV7-2
clone_size: -

cdr3_aa: CASGGGINEKLFF
cdr3_nt: TGTGCCAGCGGGGGGGGGATTAATGAAAAACTGTTTTTT
j_call: TRBJ1-4
d_call: -
v_call: TRBV7-9
clone_size: -

cdr3_aa: CAWSSGGNTEAFF
cdr3_nt: TGTGCCTGGAGTTCGGGGGGTAACACTGAAGCTTTCTTT
j_call: TRBJ1-1
d_call: -
v_call: TRBV30
clone_size: many

cdr3_aa: CASSLAGGGNTIYF
cdr3_nt: TGTGCCAGCAGTTTAGCAGGGGGTGGAAACACCATATATTTT
j_call: TRBJ1-3
d_call: -
v_call: TRBV12-3/TRBV12-4
clone_size: -

cdr3_aa: CAIDRGTEAFF
cdr3_nt: TGTGCCATTGACAGGGGCACTGAAGCTTTCTTT
j_call: TRBJ1-1
d_call: TRBD1
v_call: TRBV6-1
clone_size: many

cdr3_aa: CASSLRGLGDVNEQYF
cdr3_nt: TGTGCCAGCAGCCTACGGGGATTGGGAGACGTCAACGAGCAGTACTTC
j_call: TRBJ2-7
d_call: -
v_call: TRBV28
clone_size: many

cdr3_aa: CASRTPFSLETQYF
cdr3_nt: TGTGCCAGCAGGACACCTTTTTCTCTAGAGACCCAGTACTTC
j_call: TRBJ2-5
d_call: -
v_call: TRBV28
clone_size: -

cdr3_aa: CASSAQTGGETQYF
cdr3_nt: TGTGCCAGCAGTGCTCAGACAGGGGGAGAGACCCAGTACTTC
j_call: TRBJ2-5
d_call: TRBD1
v_call: TRBV6-1
clone_size: few

cdr3_aa: CSARLSGGPPGELFF
cdr3_nt: TGCAGTGCTAGATTGTCGGGTGGGCCGCCCGGGGAGCTGTTTTTT
j_call: TRBJ2-2
d_call: -
v_call: TRBV20-1
clone_size: -

cdr3_aa: CASSLESGSGFSEAFF
cdr3_nt: TGTGCCAGCAGTTTAGAGTCGGGGAGTGGGTTCTCTGAAGCTTTCTTT
j_call: TRBJ1-1
d_call: -
v_call: TRBV27
clone_size: -

cdr3_aa: CASSTLGGREEKLFF
cdr3_nt: TGTGCCAGCAGCACCTTGGGGGGGCGGGAAGAAAAACTGTTTTTT
j_call: TRBJ1-4
d_call: -
v_call: TRBV28
clone_size: -

cdr3_aa: CASRRVGANTEAFF
cdr3_nt: TGTGCCAGCAGGCGGGTCGGGGCTAACACTGAAGCTTTCTTT
j_call: TRBJ1-1
d_call: -
v_call: TRBV12-3/TRBV12-4
clone_size: many

cdr3_aa: CASSEDTQETQYF
cdr3_nt: TGTGCCAGCAGCGAAGACACACAAGAGACCCAGTACTTC
j_call: TRBJ2-5
d_call: -
v_call: TRBV11-3
clone_size: many

cdr3_aa: CASSEGTSGIRETQYF
cdr3_nt: TGTGCCAGCAGTGAAGGGACTAGCGGGATTAGAGAGACCCAGTACTTC
j_call: TRBJ2-5
d_call: TRBD2
v_call: TRBV6-1
clone_size: many

cdr3_aa: CASSHRPDGNTIYF
cdr3_nt: TGTGCCAGCAGCCATCGGCCCGACGGAAACACCATATATTTT
j_call: TRBJ1-3
d_call: -
v_call: TRBV14
clone_size: few

cdr3_aa: CASRAERLAGVDEQYF
cdr3_nt: TGTGCCAGCAGGGCCGAACGACTAGCGGGAGTTGACGAGCAGTACTTC
j_call: TRBJ2-7
d_call: TRBD2
v_call: TRBV2
clone_size: many

cdr3_aa: CASKMGQSNYGYTF
cdr3_nt: TGTGCCAGCAAGATGGGACAGAGTAACTATGGCTACACCTTC
j_call: TRBJ1-2
d_call: TRBD1
v_call: TRBV2
clone_size: many

cdr3_aa: CASSELARAQRGDTQYF
cdr3_nt: TGTGCCAGCAGTGAATTGGCCCGAGCCCAACGAGGTGATACGCAGTATTTT
j_call: TRBJ2-3
d_call: -
v_call: TRBV25-1
clone_size: -

cdr3_aa: CASSPIGVNTEAFF
cdr3_nt: TGTGCCAGCAGCCCGATCGGAGTGAACACTGAAGCTTTCTTT
j_call: TRBJ1-1
d_call: -
v_call: TRBV7-9
clone_size: many

cdr3_aa: CAISDGIGGSNQPQHF
cdr3_nt: TGTGCCATCAGTGATGGCATAGGGGGCAGCAATCAGCCCCAGCATTTT
j_call: TRBJ1-5
d_call: TRBD1
v_call: TRBV10-3
clone_size: -